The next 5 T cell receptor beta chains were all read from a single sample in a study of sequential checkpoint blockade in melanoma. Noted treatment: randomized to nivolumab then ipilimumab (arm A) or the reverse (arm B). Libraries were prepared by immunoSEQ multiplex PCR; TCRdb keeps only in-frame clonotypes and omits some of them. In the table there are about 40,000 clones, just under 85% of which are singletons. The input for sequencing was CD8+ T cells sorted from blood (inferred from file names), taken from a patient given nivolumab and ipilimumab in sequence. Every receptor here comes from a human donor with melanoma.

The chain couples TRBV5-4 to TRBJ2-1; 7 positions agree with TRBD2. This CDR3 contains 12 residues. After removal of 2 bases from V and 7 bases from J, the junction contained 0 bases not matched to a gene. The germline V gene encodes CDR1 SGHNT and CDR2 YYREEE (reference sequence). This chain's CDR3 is CASSFGRNEQFF. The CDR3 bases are TGTGCCAGCAGCTTCGGGAGGAATGAGCAGTTCTTC.

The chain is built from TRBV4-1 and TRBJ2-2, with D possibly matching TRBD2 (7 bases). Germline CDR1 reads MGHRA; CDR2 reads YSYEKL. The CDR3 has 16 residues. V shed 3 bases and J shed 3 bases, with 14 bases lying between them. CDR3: CASSHVGGPDTGELFF. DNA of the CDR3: TGCGCCAGCAGCCACGTGGGGGGGCCGGACACCGGGGAGCTGTTTTTT.

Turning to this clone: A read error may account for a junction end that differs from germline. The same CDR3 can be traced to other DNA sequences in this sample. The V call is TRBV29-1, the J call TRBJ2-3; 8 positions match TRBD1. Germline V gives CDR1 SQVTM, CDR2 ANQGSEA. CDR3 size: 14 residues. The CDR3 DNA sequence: TGCAGCGTTGAGGCGGACAGGGCGACAGACACGCAGTATTTT. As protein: CSVEADRATDTQYF.

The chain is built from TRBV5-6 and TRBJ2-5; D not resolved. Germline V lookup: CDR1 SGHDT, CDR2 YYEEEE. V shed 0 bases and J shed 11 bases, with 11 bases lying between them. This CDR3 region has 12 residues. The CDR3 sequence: CASSLGPDEQYF. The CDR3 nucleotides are TGTGCCAGCAGCTTGGGCCCTGATGAGCAGTACTTC. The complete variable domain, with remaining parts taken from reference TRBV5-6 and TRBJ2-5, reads DAGVTQSPTHLIKTRGQQVTLRCSPKSGHDTVSWYQQALGQGPQFIFQYYEEEERQRGNFPDRFSGHQFPNYSSELNVNALLLGDSALYLCASSLGPDEQYFGPGTRLLVL.

For the CDR3, the DNA is TGCGCCAGCAGCCAAGAGGGAGATATCGACGGGTATCAGCCCCAGCATTTT. Its translation: CASSQEGDIDGYQPQHF. The chain uses TRBV4-1 and TRBJ1-5, with D uncertain. V lost 0 bases to trimming and J lost 5 bases, with 17 bases between them. CDR3 length: 17 amino acids. The germline gives CDR1 MGHRA, CDR2 YSYEKL.